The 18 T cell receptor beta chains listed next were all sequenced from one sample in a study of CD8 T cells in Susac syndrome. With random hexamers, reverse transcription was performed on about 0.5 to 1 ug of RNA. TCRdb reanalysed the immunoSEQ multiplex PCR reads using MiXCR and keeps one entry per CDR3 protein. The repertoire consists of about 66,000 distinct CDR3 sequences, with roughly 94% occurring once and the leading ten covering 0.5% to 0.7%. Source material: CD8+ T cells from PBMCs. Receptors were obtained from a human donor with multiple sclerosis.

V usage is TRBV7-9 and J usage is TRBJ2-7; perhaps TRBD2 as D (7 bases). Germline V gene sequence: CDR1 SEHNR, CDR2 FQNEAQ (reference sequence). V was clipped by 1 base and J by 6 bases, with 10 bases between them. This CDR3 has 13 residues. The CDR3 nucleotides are TGTGCCAGCAGCTTAGAGGGGGGGCGCGAGCAGTACTTC. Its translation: CASSLEGGREQYF.

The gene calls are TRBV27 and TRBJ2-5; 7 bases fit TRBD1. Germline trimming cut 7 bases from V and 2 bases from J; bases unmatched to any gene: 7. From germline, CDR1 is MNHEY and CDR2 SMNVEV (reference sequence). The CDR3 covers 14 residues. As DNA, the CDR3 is TGTGCCAGCACCAAAGGGGGACAGCAAGAGACCCAGTACTTC. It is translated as CASTKGGQQETQYF.

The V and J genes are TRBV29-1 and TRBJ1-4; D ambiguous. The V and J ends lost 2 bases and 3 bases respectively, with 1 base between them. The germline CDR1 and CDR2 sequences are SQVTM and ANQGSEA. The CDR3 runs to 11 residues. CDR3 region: CSVESNEKLFF. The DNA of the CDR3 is TGCAGCGTTGAATCTAATGAAAAACTGTTTTTT.

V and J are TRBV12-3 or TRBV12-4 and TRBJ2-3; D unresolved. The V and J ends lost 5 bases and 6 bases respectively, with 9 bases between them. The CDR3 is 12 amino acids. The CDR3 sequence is CASSRDEDTQYF. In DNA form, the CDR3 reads TGTGCCAGCAGTAGAGACGAGGATACGCAGTATTTT.

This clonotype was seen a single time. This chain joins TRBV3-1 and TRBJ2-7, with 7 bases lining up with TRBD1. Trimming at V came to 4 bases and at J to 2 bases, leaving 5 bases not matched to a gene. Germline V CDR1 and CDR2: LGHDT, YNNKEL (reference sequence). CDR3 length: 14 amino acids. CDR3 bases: TGTGCCAGCAGCCCCTGGGACAGTGCCTACGAGCAGTACTTC. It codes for CASSPWDSAYEQYF.

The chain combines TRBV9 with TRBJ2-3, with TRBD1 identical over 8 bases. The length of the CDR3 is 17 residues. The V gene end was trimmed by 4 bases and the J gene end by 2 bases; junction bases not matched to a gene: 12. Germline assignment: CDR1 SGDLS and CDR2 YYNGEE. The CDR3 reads CASSYPPDRDHTDTQYF. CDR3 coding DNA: TGTGCCAGCAGCTACCCCCCGGACAGGGACCACACAGATACGCAGTATTTT.

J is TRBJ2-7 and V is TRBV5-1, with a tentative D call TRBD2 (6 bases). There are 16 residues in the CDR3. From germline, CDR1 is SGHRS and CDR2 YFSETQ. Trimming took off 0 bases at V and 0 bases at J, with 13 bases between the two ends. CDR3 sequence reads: CASSLAGRPSSYEQYF. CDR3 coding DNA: TGCGCCAGCAGCTTGGCAGGGAGGCCATCCTCCTACGAGCAGTACTTC.

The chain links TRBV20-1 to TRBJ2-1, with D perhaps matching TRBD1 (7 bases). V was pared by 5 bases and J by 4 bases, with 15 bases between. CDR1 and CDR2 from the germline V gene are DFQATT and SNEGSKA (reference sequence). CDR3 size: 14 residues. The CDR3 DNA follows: TGCAGTGCTCCAGGGGGGACCGTTTACAATGAGCAGTTCTTC. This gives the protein CSAPGGTVYNEQFF.

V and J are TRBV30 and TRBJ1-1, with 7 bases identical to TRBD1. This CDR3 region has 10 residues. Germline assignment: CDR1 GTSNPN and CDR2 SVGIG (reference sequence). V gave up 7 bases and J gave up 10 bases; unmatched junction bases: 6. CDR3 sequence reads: CAFNRDRAFF. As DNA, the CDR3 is TGTGCCTTCAACCGGGACAGAGCTTTCTTT.

CDR3 coding DNA: TGTGCCAGCATGTGGGGGTTCGGGAACACTGAAGCTTTCTTT. Translation gives CASMWGFGNTEAFF. This chain links TRBV27 with TRBJ1-1; D may be TRBD1 (5 bases). Looked up from germline, CDR1 is MNHEY and CDR2 is SMNVEV (reference sequence). The V and J ends lost 7 bases and 1 base respectively, with 13 bases between them. The CDR3 is 14 residues long.

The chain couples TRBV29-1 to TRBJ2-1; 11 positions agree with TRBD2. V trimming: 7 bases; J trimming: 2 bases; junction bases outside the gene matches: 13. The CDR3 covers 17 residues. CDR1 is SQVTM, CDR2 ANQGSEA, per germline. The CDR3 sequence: CSDRRLAGGGAYNEQFF. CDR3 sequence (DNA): TGCAGCGACAGACGGCTAGCGGGAGGAGGTGCCTACAATGAGCAGTTCTTC.

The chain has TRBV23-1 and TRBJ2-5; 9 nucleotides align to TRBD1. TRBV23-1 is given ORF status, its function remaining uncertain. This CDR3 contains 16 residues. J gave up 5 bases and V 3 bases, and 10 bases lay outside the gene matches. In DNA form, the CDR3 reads TGCGCCAGCAGTCACTACGGGACAGGGAACGGGGAGACCCAGTACTTC. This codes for CASSHYGTGNGETQYF.

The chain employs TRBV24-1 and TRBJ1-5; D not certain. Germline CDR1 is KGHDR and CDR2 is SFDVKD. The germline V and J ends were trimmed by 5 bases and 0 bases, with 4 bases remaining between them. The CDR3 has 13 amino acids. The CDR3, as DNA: TGTGCCACCAGTGCCCATAGCAATCAGCCCCAGCATTTT. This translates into CATSAHSNQPQHF.

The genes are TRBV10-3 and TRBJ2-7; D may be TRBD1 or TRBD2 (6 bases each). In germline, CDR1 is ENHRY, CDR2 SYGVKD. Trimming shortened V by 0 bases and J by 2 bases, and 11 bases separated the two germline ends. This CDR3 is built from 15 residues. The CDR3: CAISESGGNPYEQYF. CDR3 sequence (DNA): TGTGCCATCAGTGAGTCGGGGGGCAACCCCTACGAGCAGTACTTC.

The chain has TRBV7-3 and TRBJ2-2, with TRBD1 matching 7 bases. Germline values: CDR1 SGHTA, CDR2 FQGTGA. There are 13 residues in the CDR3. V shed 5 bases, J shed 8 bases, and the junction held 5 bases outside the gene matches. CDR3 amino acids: CASSEGTAGELFF. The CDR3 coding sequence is TGTGCCAGCAGCGAAGGGACAGCGGGGGAGCTGTTTTTT.

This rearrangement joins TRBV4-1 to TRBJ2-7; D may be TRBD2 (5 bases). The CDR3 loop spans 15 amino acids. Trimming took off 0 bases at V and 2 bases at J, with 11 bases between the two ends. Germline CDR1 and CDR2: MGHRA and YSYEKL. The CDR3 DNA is TGCGCCAGCAGCCAAGATTCAGCGGAGGCCTACGAGCAGTACTTC. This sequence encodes CASSQDSAEAYEQYF.

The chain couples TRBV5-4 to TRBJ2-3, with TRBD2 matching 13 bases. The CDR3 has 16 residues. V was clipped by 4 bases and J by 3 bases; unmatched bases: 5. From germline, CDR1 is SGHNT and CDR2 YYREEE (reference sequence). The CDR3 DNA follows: TGTGCCAGCAGCCTCGCACTAGCGGGGGGGACAGATACGCAGTATTTT. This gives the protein CASSLALAGGTDTQYF.

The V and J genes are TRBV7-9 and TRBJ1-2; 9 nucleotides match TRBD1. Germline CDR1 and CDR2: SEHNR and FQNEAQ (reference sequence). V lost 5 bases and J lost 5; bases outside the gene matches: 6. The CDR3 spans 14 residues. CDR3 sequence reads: CASSPGQGVYGYTF. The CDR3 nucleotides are TGTGCCAGCAGCCCGGGACAGGGAGTTTATGGCTACACCTTC.